This T cell receptor beta chain was observed in a study of CD8 T cells in Susac syndrome. Healthy donors constituted the control group, matched for age and sex. The CD8+ and CD4+ T cells were isolated magnetically using a negative isolation approach, whereas the TEMRA cells were enriched by FACS. Roughly 0.45 to 1 ug RNA was reverse transcribed with random hexamers. A multiplex approach, immunoSEQ multiplex PCR, amplified TCR beta CDR3 across 54 Vbeta and 13 Jbeta. Using its own MiXCR run on the immunoSEQ multiplex PCR reads, TCRdb lists one record per CDR3 protein. In the table there are about 90,000 distinct CDR3 sequences, approximately 92% of which are singletons. This clonotype was seen a single time. Its target is unknown. V shed 8 bases, J shed 3 bases, and the junction held 4 bases outside the gene matches. The CDR3 is 15 amino acids. The study, taken as a whole, reports: Acknowledgment was made by the study that its TCR sequencing and HLA analysis involved a relatively small number of individuals.

This TCR was recovered from a human donor in good health. V and J are TRBV12-3 or TRBV12-4 and TRBJ2-1; 13 positions match TRBD2. Sequenced sample: CD8+ T cells from PBMCs. The CDR3 sequence is CASRLAGGLYNEQFF. The DNA of the CDR3 is TGTGCCAGCCGACTAGCGGGGGGACTCTACAATGAGCAGTTCTTC.